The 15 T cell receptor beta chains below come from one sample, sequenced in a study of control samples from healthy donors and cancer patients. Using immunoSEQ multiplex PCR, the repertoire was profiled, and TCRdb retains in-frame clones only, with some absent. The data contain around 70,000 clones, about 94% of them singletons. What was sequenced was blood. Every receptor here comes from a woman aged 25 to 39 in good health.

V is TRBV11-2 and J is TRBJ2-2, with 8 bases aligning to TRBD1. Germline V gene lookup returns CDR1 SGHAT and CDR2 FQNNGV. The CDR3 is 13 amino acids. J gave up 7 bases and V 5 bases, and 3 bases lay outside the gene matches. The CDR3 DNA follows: TGTGCCAGCAGCCTCAGGGGGCGCGGGGAGCTGTTTTTT. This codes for CASSLRGRGELFF. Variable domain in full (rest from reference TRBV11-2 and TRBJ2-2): EAGVAQSPRYKIIEKRQSVAFWCNPISGHATLYWYQQILGQGPKLLIQFQNNGVVDDSQLPKDRFSAERLKGVDSTLKIQPAKLEDSAVYLCASSLRGRGELFFGEGSRLTVL.

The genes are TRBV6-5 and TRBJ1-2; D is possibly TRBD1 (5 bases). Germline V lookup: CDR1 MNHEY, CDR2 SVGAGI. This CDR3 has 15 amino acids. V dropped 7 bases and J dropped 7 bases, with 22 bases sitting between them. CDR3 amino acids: CASTKYRSSEGGYTF. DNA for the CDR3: TGTGCCAGCACTAAATACAGGTCGTCAGAGGGTGGCTACACCTTC.

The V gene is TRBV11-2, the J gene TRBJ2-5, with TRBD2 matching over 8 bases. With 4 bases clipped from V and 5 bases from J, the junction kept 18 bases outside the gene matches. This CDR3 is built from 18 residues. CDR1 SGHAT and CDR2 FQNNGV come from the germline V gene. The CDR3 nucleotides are TGTGCCAGCAGCTCCTTCGGAAGTGTGAGCGGGGGATATGAGACCCAGTACTTC. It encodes CASSSFGSVSGGYETQYF.

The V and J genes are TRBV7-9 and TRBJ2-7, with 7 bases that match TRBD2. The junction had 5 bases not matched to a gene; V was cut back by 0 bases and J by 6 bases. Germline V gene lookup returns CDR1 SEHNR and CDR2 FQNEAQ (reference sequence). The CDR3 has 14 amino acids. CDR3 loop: CASSLANSGGEQYF. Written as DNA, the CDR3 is TGTGCCAGCAGCTTAGCTAACTCGGGGGGCGAGCAGTACTTC. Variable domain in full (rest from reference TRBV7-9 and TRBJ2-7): DTGVSQNPRHKITKRGQNVTFRCDPISEHNRLYWYRQTLGQGPEFLTYFQNEAQLEKSRLLSDRFSAERPKGSFSTLEIQRTEQGDSAMYLCASSLANSGGEQYFGPGTRLTVT.

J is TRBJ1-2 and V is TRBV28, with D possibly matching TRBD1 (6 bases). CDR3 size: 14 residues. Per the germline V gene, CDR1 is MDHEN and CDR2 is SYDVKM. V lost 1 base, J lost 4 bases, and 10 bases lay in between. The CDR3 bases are TGTGCCAGCAGTTTATTCGACAGGAGCTATGGCTACACCTTC. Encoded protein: CASSLFDRSYGYTF.

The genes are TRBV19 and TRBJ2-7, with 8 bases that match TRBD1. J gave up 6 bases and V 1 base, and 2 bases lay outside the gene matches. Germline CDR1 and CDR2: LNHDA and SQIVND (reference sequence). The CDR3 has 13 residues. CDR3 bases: TGTGCCAGTAGTATAGTAACAGGGGGCGAGCAGTACGTC. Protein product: CASSIVTGGEQYV.

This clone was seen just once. The CDR3 is CASSVEGTSYNLAEQYF. The DNA of the CDR3 is TGTGCCAGCAGCGTCGAAGGGACTAGCTACAACTTAGCCGAGCAGTACTTC. The chain is built from TRBV9 and TRBJ2-7; 9 bases align to TRBD2. CDR3 length: 17 amino acids. Looked up from germline, CDR1 is SGDLS and CDR2 is YYNGEE. V lost 2 bases, J lost 6 bases, and 15 bases stayed unmatched.

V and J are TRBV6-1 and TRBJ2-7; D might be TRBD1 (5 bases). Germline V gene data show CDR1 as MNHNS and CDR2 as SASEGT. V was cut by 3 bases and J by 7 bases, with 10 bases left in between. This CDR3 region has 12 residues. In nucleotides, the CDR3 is TGTGCCAGCAGTGAGAACAGGTTGGAGCAGTACGTC. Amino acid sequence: CASSENRLEQYV.

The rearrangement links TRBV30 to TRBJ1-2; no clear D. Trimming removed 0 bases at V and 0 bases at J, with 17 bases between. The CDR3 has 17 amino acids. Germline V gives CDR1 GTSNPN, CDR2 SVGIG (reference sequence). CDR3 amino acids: CAWSVKGVRHSNYGYTF. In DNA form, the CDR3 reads TGTGCCTGGAGTGTAAAGGGTGTTAGACACTCTAACTATGGCTACACCTTC.

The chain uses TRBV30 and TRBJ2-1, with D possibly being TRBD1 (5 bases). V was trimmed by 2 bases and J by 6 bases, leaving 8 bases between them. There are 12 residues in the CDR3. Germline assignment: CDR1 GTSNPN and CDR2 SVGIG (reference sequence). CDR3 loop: CAWSRDSNEQFF. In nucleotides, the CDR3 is TGTGCCTGGAGTCGCGACAGCAATGAGCAGTTCTTC.

The CDR3 DNA reads as TGTGCCAGCATGTTCCTTTATTCGGGGGAGCAGTTCTTC. Translated: CASMFLYSGEQFF. The chain has TRBV2 and TRBJ2-1; maybe TRBD2 (5 bases). The germline V gene encodes CDR1 SNHLY and CDR2 FYNNEI. V lost 7 bases, J lost 10 bases, and 17 bases lay in between. CDR3 length equals 13 residues.

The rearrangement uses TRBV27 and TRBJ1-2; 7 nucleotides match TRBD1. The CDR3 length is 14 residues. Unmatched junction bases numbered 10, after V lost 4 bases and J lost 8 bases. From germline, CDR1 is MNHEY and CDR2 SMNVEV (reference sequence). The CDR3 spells CASSSPVTGRGYTF. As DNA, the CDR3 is TGTGCCAGCAGTTCCCCTGTGACAGGGAGAGGCTACACCTTC.

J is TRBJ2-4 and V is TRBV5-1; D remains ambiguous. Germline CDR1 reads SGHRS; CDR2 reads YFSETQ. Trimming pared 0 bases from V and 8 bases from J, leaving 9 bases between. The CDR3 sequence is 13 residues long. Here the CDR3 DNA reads TGCGCCAGCAGCTTGGTGCTTGGAGACATTCAGTACTTC. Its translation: CASSLVLGDIQYF.

CDR3 sequence reads: CASSSPYTKAFF. CDR3 bases: TGTGCCAGCAGTTCGCCATATACCAAAGCTTTCTTT. The rearrangement links TRBV28 to TRBJ1-1; D gene unclear. Per germline, CDR1 MDHEN and CDR2 SYDVKM. Trimming took off 4 bases at V and 9 bases at J, with 12 bases between the two ends. The length of the CDR3 is 12 residues.

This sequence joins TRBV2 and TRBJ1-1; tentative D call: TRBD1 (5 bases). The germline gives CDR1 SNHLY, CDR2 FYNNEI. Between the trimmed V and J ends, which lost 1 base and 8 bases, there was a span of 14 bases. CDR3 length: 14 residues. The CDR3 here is CASSEDPWRGEAFF. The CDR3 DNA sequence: TGTGCCAGCAGTGAAGACCCCTGGAGGGGAGAAGCTTTCTTT.